This T cell receptor beta chain is from a study of T cell responses to AZD1222 COVID-19 vaccine. The repertoire was sequenced with immunoSEQ multiplex PCR; TCRdb's copy has only in-frame clones and lacks some. The data show around 110,000 clones, roughly nine tenths seen once. About this clone itself: The antigen is undetermined.

V lost 4 bases to trimming and J lost 6 bases, with 10 bases between them. The CDR3 sequence is 13 residues long. CDR1 is MNHEY and CDR2 is SVGAGI in the germline V gene. Findings of the study overall: All repertoire sampling was performed exclusively after the peak T cell response.

This receptor was taken from an adult in good health. The gene calls are TRBV6-5 and TRBJ2-1; weak D call: TRBD2 (6 bases). Source: peripheral blood, taken on day 0 of AZD1222 vaccination. This CDR3 reads CASSFLASNEQFF. The CDR3 DNA reads as TGTGCCAGCAGTTTTCTAGCGAGCAATGAGCAGTTCTTC.